The rows below give T cell receptor beta chains drawn from one sample of a study of neoadjuvant nivolumab and ipilimumab in lung cancer. TCRdb keeps only in-frame clones here, not all; method: immunoSEQ multiplex PCR. The top ten clones hold roughly 4.5% of a sample with some 30,000 clones, approximately 90% of them seen once. The specimen comprised peripheral blood, sampled after neoadjuvant nivolumab, alone or with ipilimumab, at or shortly before surgery. The source of these receptors is an adult with non-small cell lung cancer. Each CDR3 is given with its conserved first and last residue. The D gene is left open where the match is weak. Only some rows state a clone size, as once, few, many or a class for expanded clones.

CASSPMGAVSTEAFF | TGTGCCAGCAGCCCTATGGGGGCGGTTTCCACTGAAGCTTTCTTT | NA | NA | TRBJ1-1 | TRBV5-5
CASSLGTGVGYTF | TGTGCCAGCAGCTTGGGGACAGGGGTAGGCTACACCTTC | TRBD1 | NA | TRBJ1-2 | TRBV5-4
CASSSFSAGGYTF | TGTGCCAGCAGCTCTTTTTCGGCGGGTGGCTACACCTTC | NA | NA | TRBJ1-2 | TRBV5-4
CSARSSYEQYF | TGCAGTGCTAGATCCTCCTACGAGCAGTACTTC | NA | once | TRBJ2-7 | TRBV20-1
CASSQGLEAYEQYF | TGTGCCAGCAGCCAAGGACTAGAGGCCTACGAGCAGTACTTC | NA | NA | TRBJ2-7 | TRBV4-2
CASTGTGRHTIYF | TGTGCCAGCACCGGGACCGGGAGGCACACCATATATTTT | NA | NA | TRBJ1-3 | TRBV6-1
CASSSGQGQYNEQFF | TGCGCCAGCAGCTCGGGACAGGGGCAGTACAATGAGCAGTTCTTC | TRBD1 | NA | TRBJ2-1 | TRBV5-1
CASNDRRRYNEQFF | TGTGCCAGCAACGACAGGAGGAGGTACAATGAGCAGTTCTTC | NA | NA | TRBJ2-1 | TRBV6-5
CASSQDLHQGHNEQFF | TGCGCCAGCAGCCAAGATCTTCACCAGGGGCACAATGAGCAGTTCTTC | NA | once | TRBJ2-1 | TRBV4-1
CASSTGTGAYNEQFF | TGCGCCAGCAGCACCGGGACAGGGGCCTACAATGAGCAGTTCTTC | TRBD1 | NA | TRBJ2-1 | TRBV5-1
CASSSDLSWEQYF | TGTGCCAGCAGCTCGGACCTGTCTTGGGAGCAGTACTTC | NA | NA | TRBJ2-7 | TRBV5-5
CSVEVLKGEKLFF | TGCAGCGTTGAAGTCCTCAAGGGGGAAAAACTGTTTTTT | NA | NA | TRBJ1-4 | TRBV29-1
CASSLAGQSTNEKLFF | TGCGCCAGCAGCTTGGCGGGACAGTCAACTAATGAAAAACTGTTTTTT | TRBD1 | NA | TRBJ1-4 | TRBV5-1
CASSLEGYGYTF | TGTGCCAGCAGCTTAGAGGGATATGGCTACACCTTC | NA | few | TRBJ1-2 | TRBV13
CASSWIRDNTEAFF | TGCGCCAGCAGCTGGATCAGGGATAACACTGAAGCTTTCTTT | NA | NA | TRBJ1-1 | TRBV5-1
CASSHPTGPQETQYF | TGTGCCAGCAGCCATCCGACGGGTCCCCAAGAGACCCAGTACTTC | NA | NA | TRBJ2-5 | TRBV7-9
CASSLPRTGRGYEQYF | TGTGCCAGCAGTTTACCCCGGACAGGGAGGGGTTACGAGCAGTACTTC | NA | few | TRBJ2-7 | TRBV28
CASIGAGNTIYF | TGTGCCAGCATCGGGGCTGGAAACACCATATATTTT | NA | once | TRBJ1-3 | TRBV25-1
CASSRGGSGGFYEQYF | TGTGCCAGCAGCCGTGGTGGTAGCGGGGGATTCTACGAGCAGTACTTC | TRBD2 | NA | TRBJ2-7 | TRBV7-2
CASSVSGYGYTF | TGTGCCAGCAGCGTCTCAGGGTATGGCTACACCTTC | NA | NA | TRBJ1-2 | TRBV14
CASSVAGFQETQYF | TGTGCCAGCAGCGTAGCAGGGTTCCAAGAGACCCAGTACTTC | NA | NA | TRBJ2-5 | TRBV9
CATSRDLSQETQYF | TGTGCCACCAGCAGAGATTTGTCACAAGAGACCCAGTACTTC | NA | NA | TRBJ2-5 | TRBV15
CASLTGNTEAFF | TGTGCCAGCCTAACAGGGAACACTGAAGCTTTCTTT | NA | NA | TRBJ1-1 | TRBV6-5
CASSPRLAGGRGEQFF | TGCGCCAGCAGCCCGCGACTAGCGGGGGGGCGAGGGGAGCAGTTCTTC | TRBD2 | NA | TRBJ2-1 | TRBV4-1
CASSPTGTPGELFF | TGTGCCAGCTCACCAACCGGGACGCCTGGGGAGCTGTTTTTT | NA | NA | TRBJ2-2 | TRBV18
CASSVAGGRTDTQYF | TGTGCCAGCAGCGTAGCGGGGGGGCGCACAGATACGCAGTATTTT | TRBD2 | NA | TRBJ2-3 | TRBV9
CSVEFGQGSRVSYGYTF | TGCAGCGTTGAATTCGGGCAGGGAAGTAGGGTTAGCTATGGCTACACCTTC | NA | few | TRBJ1-2 | TRBV29-1
CASSPDHMGTYGYTF | TGTGCCAGCTCACCAGATCACATGGGCACCTATGGCTACACCTTC | NA | NA | TRBJ1-2 | TRBV18